One T cell receptor (beta chain) is described in this entry. This clonotype is a singleton in its sample. The target of this receptor is not known. One junction end disagrees with the germline gene, perhaps due to a read error. Only healthy Caucasian donors were included. Library construction relied on 5' RACE. The listed sequencing device is Illumina HiSeq 2000. A universal primer binding site was introduced by template switching, and a unique molecular identifier was present in the final cDNA, enabling accurate counting of TCR cDNA molecules. Specific primers in the conserved constant-segment region were used to synthesize first-strand cDNA for TCR alpha and beta chains. To control for contamination, every cDNA library carried two barcodes: a SMART-Mk sample barcode plus Illumina barcodes. Two successive PCR steps introduced TruSeq adapter sequences along with Illumina sample barcodes. The TCR alpha and beta cDNA libraries were sequenced on the Illumina HiSeq platform using custom primers. Regarding the original processing steps: MiGEC was used to process raw reads and extract unique molecular identifiers, and MiXCR was used to find CDR3 positions. For each individual, recombination models were inferred using an EM algorithm with the repgenHMM and IGoR tools. Shared clonotype analysis was performed with the tcR package in R, normalizing sharing by the product of cloneset sizes. To study raw recombination without the effects of thymic and clonal selection, out-of-frame nonproductive sequences were analyzed. TCRdb ran its own pipeline on the public reads, namely fastp trimming at Q25 and MiXCR clone calling, and kept in-frame beta chains. Every entry covers one CDR3 protein and lists the most common genes and DNA from its rows. TCRdb assigned the V and J calls; the authors' analysis was not used. This sample lists roughly 1.6 million distinct CDR3 sequences; roughly 35% were detected once. Of the sample, approximately 0.25% is held by the ten largest clones.

The CDR3 sequence holds 15 residues, the cysteine and phenylalanine included. Only the CDR3 portion is preserved as DNA: 45 bases, with reading frame beginning at the first base. The sample originates from a study of identical twins (dated by TCRdb to the mid-2010s). In terms of the full investigation: The study deep-sequenced TCR alpha and beta repertoires from monozygotic twins, unrelated adults of various ages and cord blood to test whether fetal clonotypes persist. To rule out contamination, replicate twin experiments were performed at different times with different library preparation protocols. Paper-wide results and their limitations: Invariant T cells such as MAIT and iNKT could partly confound zero-insertion analyses, although diverse VJ usage argued against such confounding for most clonotypes. The excess sharing between twins in beta out-of-frame sequences was weaker because fewer shared sequences reduced the signal-to-noise ratio. Conclusions relied on cross-sectional statistical analysis, since the same donors could not be followed over many years. Fewer insertions were carried by abundant cord blood beta clonotypes, a similar but weaker trend appeared in young adult naive repertoires, and no such trend appeared in memory repertoires. Out-of-frame TCR alpha sharing in monozygotic twins was systematically underestimated by recombination models, whereas sharing between unrelated individuals was in agreement with the recombination models. Compared with coincidental sharing between unrelated individuals, an excess of low generation-probability sequences was observed among out-of-frame TCR alpha sequences shared between twins.

Here the chain combines TRBV12-3 or TRBV12-4 and TRBJ1-5; TRBD1 is a possible D gene, resting on 6 matching bases. Source material: cord blood. This receptor was obtained from a newborn girl in good health. The DNA reads as follows: TGTGCCAGCAGCCACGGACAGCTTAGCAATCAGCCCCGGCATTTT. Translated, it gives CASSHGQLSNQPRHF.